These 31 T cell receptor beta chains were sequenced from one sample in a study of patients and donors after allogeneic stem cell transplantation. TCRdb passed the RT-PCR reads through MiXCR, listing each CDR3 protein once. The table includes about 400,000 distinct CDR3 sequences, roughly 16% detected once. The sample comprised blood, either unsorted or a sorted T cell fraction (not recorded which). The receptors were gathered from a human donor who was either an allogeneic HSCT recipient or a stem cell or donor lymphocyte infusion donor (not recorded which). It is not recorded whose cells these are; they may come from a transplant donor.

This clonotype was seen a handful of times. The genes are TRBV29-1 and TRBJ1-2; D remains ambiguous. Trimming cost V 6 bases and J 4 bases, with 18 bases left between them. The CDR3 loop spans 14 amino acids. CDR1 and CDR2 from the germline V gene are SQVTM and ANQGSEA. The CDR3 sequence is CSVKEGGRPYGYTF. The CDR3 DNA sequence: TGCAGCGTCAAAGAGGGCGGACGGCCCTATGGCTACACCTTC.

The gene calls are TRBV2 and TRBJ1-6; 7 bases agree with TRBD1. The V segment lost 5 bases and the J segment 4 bases; nucleotides outside the gene matches: 5. This CDR3 has 15 amino acids. CDR1 is SNHLY, CDR2 FYNNEI, per germline. The CDR3, as DNA: TGTGCCAGCAGTCCGACAGGGCTGTATAATTCACCCCTCCACTTT. Translation: CASSPTGLYNSPLHF.

This CDR3 reads CASSESGGRETQYF. CDR3 nucleotides: TGTGCCAGCAGCGAATCCGGCGGGCGGGAGACCCAGTACTTC. The gene calls are TRBV7-9 and TRBJ2-5; a possible D gene is TRBD2 (5 bases). Germline assignment: CDR1 SEHNR and CDR2 FQNEAQ (reference sequence). This CDR3 has 14 amino acids. V was cut by 5 bases and J by 5 bases, with 15 bases left in between.

This clonotype was seen many times. The J gene is TRBJ2-2, the V gene TRBV6-1; maybe TRBD2 (5 bases). CDR3 size: 15 residues. Germline V gene lookup returns CDR1 MNHNS and CDR2 SASEGT. Trimming took 10 bases from V and 3 from J, leaving 18 bases between them. CDR3 sequence: CATRYPGSHTGELFF. CDR3 DNA sequence: TGTGCCACCCGGTATCCGGGGTCCCACACCGGGGAGCTGTTTTTT.

This clonotype came up many times. The chain couples TRBV18 to TRBJ1-5; 7 bases are shared with TRBD1. The germline gives CDR1 KGHSH, CDR2 LQKENI. The CDR3 runs 13 residues. The junction had 2 bases not matched to a gene; V was cut back by 2 bases and J by 7 bases. The CDR3 loop reads CASSPGTEQPQHF. CDR3 nucleotides: TGTGCCAGCTCACCAGGGACAGAACAGCCCCAGCATTTT.

In this sample, this clonotype turned up a few times. The V gene is TRBV20-1, the J gene TRBJ2-7; D ambiguous. The V and J ends lost 4 bases and 2 bases respectively, with 9 bases between them. CDR3 length: 12 amino acids. The germline CDR1 and CDR2 sequences are DFQATT and SNEGSKA (reference sequence). The CDR3, as DNA: TGCAGTGCTACGGGCCCAACCTACGAGCAGTACTTC. It codes for CSATGPTYEQYF.

This clonotype was counted a few times. The chain recombines TRBV7-3 with TRBJ2-1; TRBD2 matches 13 bases. Trimming removed 4 bases from V and 0 bases from J; junction bases left unmatched: 12. There are 20 residues in the CDR3. CDR1 is SGHTA, CDR2 FQGTGA, per germline. The CDR3 DNA follows: TGTGCCAGCAGCTCCCGGGGGGGACTAGCGGGGAATAACTCCTACAATGAGCAGTTCTTC. This translates into CASSSRGGLAGNNSYNEQFF.

The genes are TRBV6-5 and TRBJ2-5; D is possibly TRBD2 (7 bases). Trimming left V 2 bases short and J 5 bases short, with 12 bases between. CDR1 MNHEY and CDR2 SVGAGI come from the germline V gene. The CDR3 has 14 amino acids. The CDR3 reads CASSYGGGWETQYF. In DNA form, the CDR3 reads TGTGCCAGCAGTTACGGCGGGGGCTGGGAGACCCAGTACTTC.

The rearrangement uses TRBV12-5 and TRBJ2-3, with unresolved D. The germline V gene has CDR1 LGHNT and CDR2 FRNRAP. CDR3 length: 21 residues. V was clipped by 0 bases and J by 4 bases, with 29 bases between them. The CDR3 nucleotides read TGTGCTAGTGGTTTGGTAATTCCCAGGCGGTCGGATGTGTTTTCGGCAGATACGCAGTATTTT. Encoded protein: CASGLVIPRRSDVFSADTQYF.

This clonotype was observed a few times. V gene TRBV5-1 combines with J gene TRBJ2-2; no firm D call. Germline loops: CDR1 SGHRS, CDR2 YFSETQ. There are 15 residues in the CDR3. V lost 3 bases to trimming and J lost 6 bases, with 15 bases between them. CDR3 residues: CASSSPGRGPGELFF. As DNA, the CDR3 is TGCGCCAGCAGCTCCCCGGGCCGTGGGCCCGGGGAGCTGTTTTTT. The full variable domain, its missing parts supplied by reference TRBV5-1 and TRBJ2-2, is KAGVTQTPRYLIKTRGQQVTLSCSPISGHRSVSWYQQTPGQGLQFLFEYFSETQRNKGNFPGRFSGRQFSNSRSEMNVSTLELGDSALYLCASSSPGRGPGELFFGEGSRLTVL.

The chain couples TRBV25-1 to TRBJ2-7; the D call may be TRBD1 or TRBD2 (5 bases each). Trimming took 1 base from V and 3 from J, leaving 13 bases between them. The CDR3 runs to 15 residues. Germline values: CDR1 MGHDK, CDR2 SYGVNS. In DNA, the CDR3 is TGTGCCAGCAGTGAATCCGGCAGTGGGGGCTACGAGCAGTACTTC. It translates to CASSESGSGGYEQYF.

This clonotype was seen a few times. This chain joins TRBV12-5 and TRBJ2-7, with 9 nucleotides matching TRBD1. The CDR3 has 13 residues. Losses at the gene ends were 6 bases for V and 4 bases for J; bases not matched to a gene: 4. From germline, CDR1 is LGHNT and CDR2 FRNRAP. In DNA form, the CDR3 reads TGTGCTAGTGGCCGGGACAGGGATTACGAGCAGTACTTC. This encodes CASGRDRDYEQYF.

The V gene is TRBV2, the J gene TRBJ2-2, with D hard to call. V was cut by 1 base and J by 0 bases, with 6 bases left in between. The germline gives CDR1 SNHLY, CDR2 FYNNEI. The CDR3 has 15 amino acids. The CDR3 region is CASSEGHPNTGELFF. CDR3 DNA: TGTGCCAGCAGTGAAGGACACCCGAACACCGGGGAGCTGTTTTTT. Filled out from reference TRBV2 and TRBJ2-2, the complete variable domain reads EPEVTQTPSHQVTQMGQEVILRCVPISNHLYFYWYRQILGQKVEFLVSFYNNEISEKSEIFDDQFSVERPDGSNFTLKIRSTKLEDSAMYFCASSEGHPNTGELFFGEGSRLTVL.

The chain couples TRBV7-3 to TRBJ2-7, with 9 bases lining up with TRBD1. Unmatched junction bases numbered 5, after V lost 5 bases and J lost 0 bases. Looked up from germline, CDR1 is SGHTA and CDR2 is FQGTGA. This CDR3 region has 15 residues. CDR3: CASSKTGGSSYEQYF. The CDR3 nucleotides read TGTGCCAGCAGCAAGACAGGGGGGAGCTCCTACGAGCAGTACTTC.

This clonotype was picked up a small number of times. The chain is built from TRBV4-1 and TRBJ1-3, with D uncertain. Germline CDR1 MGHRA, CDR2 YSYEKL. The CDR3 has 15 amino acids. The V gene lost 3 bases and the J gene lost 0 bases, with 9 bases spanning the gap. The CDR3 is CASSQPRDSGNTIYF. As DNA, the CDR3 is TGCGCCAGCAGCCAGCCAAGGGACTCTGGAAACACCATATATTTT.

This sequence joins TRBV7-3 and TRBJ2-2, with 11 bases identical to TRBD1. The junction had 5 bases not matched to a gene; V was cut back by 5 bases and J by 6 bases. In germline, CDR1 is SGHTA, CDR2 FQGTGA. The CDR3 is 15 residues long. CDR3 bases: TGTGCCAGCAGCCTGGACAGGGGGCGGTCCGGGGAGCTGTTTTTT. It translates to CASSLDRGRSGELFF.

The V call is TRBV7-9, the J call TRBJ1-3; D gene unclear. Trimming removed 2 bases from V and 6 bases from J, with 17 bases in between. CDR3 length: 16 amino acids. The germline CDR1 and CDR2 sequences are SEHNR and FQNEAQ (reference sequence). The CDR3 is CASSLYPVPLENTIYF. CDR3 nucleotide sequence: TGTGCCAGCAGCTTATATCCTGTCCCCTTGGAAAACACCATATATTTT.

The J gene is TRBJ2-7, the V gene TRBV5-6, with 8 bases identical to TRBD1. CDR3 length: 15 residues. V shed 2 bases, J shed 3 bases, and the junction held 7 bases outside the gene matches. CDR1 is SGHDT and CDR2 is YYEEEE in the germline V gene. The CDR3 sequence is CASSFPGQVIYEQYF. As DNA, the CDR3 is TGTGCCAGCAGCTTTCCGGGACAGGTGATCTACGAGCAGTACTTC.

The chain couples TRBV7-7 to TRBJ2-2; D call uncertain. Trimming took 8 bases from V and 6 from J, leaving 13 bases between them. CDR1 is SSHAT, CDR2 FNYEAQ, per germline (reference sequence). The CDR3 runs to 13 residues. CDR3 residues: CASGPLRAGELFF. As DNA, the CDR3 is TGTGCCAGCGGACCCCTTAGGGCCGGGGAGCTGTTTTTT.

The V call is TRBV9, the J call TRBJ2-5; 8 positions match TRBD1. V dropped 0 bases and J dropped 1; count of bases not matched to a gene: 5. The CDR3 has 16 residues. Germline V CDR1 and CDR2: SGDLS, YYNGEE. CDR3 bases: TGTGCCAGCAGCGTAGGGGCAGGGGGCGGCCAAGAGACCCAGTACTTC. This codes for CASSVGAGGGQETQYF.

This clonotype was observed a handful of times. The chain has TRBV20-1 and TRBJ2-3; D is undetermined. Germline CDR1 and CDR2: DFQATT and SNEGSKA (reference sequence). Trimming pared 8 bases from V and 2 bases from J, leaving 8 bases between. The CDR3 covers 11 residues. The CDR3 coding sequence is TGCAGTATCTCCCTCACAGATACGCAGTATTTT. Residues: CSISLTDTQYF.

The chain carries TRBV5-1 and TRBJ1-4; 9 bases match TRBD1. The germline gives CDR1 SGHRS, CDR2 YFSETQ. V shed 2 bases, J shed 8 bases, and the junction held 7 bases outside the gene matches. The CDR3 loop spans 15 amino acids. The chain's CDR3 is CASSLTGGGYEKLFF. CDR3 in DNA: TGCGCCAGCAGCTTAACAGGGGGCGGGTACGAAAAACTGTTTTTT.

This clonotype has just a few counts. This rearrangement joins TRBV9 to TRBJ1-3; D remains unclear. The length of the CDR3 is 14 residues. The ends were cut back, 1 base at V and 1 base at J, with 6 bases in the middle. Germline V CDR1 and CDR2: SGDLS, YYNGEE. The CDR3 loop is CASSVRGSGNTIYF. The CDR3 region has the DNA TGTGCCAGCAGCGTACGGGGATCTGGAAACACCATATATTTT.

This clonotype was seen a handful of times. The rearrangement links TRBV2 to TRBJ2-5, with 7 nucleotides matching TRBD2. Trimming took 5 bases from V and 2 from J; bases not matched to a gene: 5. CDR3 size: 14 residues. Per germline, CDR1 SNHLY and CDR2 FYNNEI. The CDR3 region is CASSRTSFQETQYF. The DNA of the CDR3 is TGTGCCAGCAGTAGGACTAGTTTTCAAGAGACCCAGTACTTC. Drawing the rest from reference TRBV2 and TRBJ2-5, the complete variable domain is EPEVTQTPSHQVTQMGQEVILRCVPISNHLYFYWYRQILGQKVEFLVSFYNNEISEKSEIFDDQFSVERPDGSNFTLKIRSTKLEDSAMYFCASSRTSFQETQYFGPGTRLLVL.

V usage is TRBV20-1 and J usage is TRBJ1-1, with a tentative D call TRBD1 (5 bases). Germline CDR1 and CDR2: DFQATT and SNEGSKA (reference sequence). The CDR3 runs 12 residues. This CDR3 reads CRPGRAGTEAFF. CDR3 nucleotide sequence: TGCAGGCCGGGACGGGCGGGCACTGAAGCTTTCTTT.

CDR3 in DNA: TGTGCCAGCAGCCCCTCTGGACACAATCAGCCCCAGCATTTT. This encodes CASSPSGHNQPQHF. The V call is TRBV9, the J call TRBJ1-5, with D possibly being TRBD1 (5 bases). Trimming removed 4 bases at V and 3 bases at J, with 11 bases between. CDR1 SGDLS and CDR2 YYNGEE come from the germline V gene. The CDR3 has 14 amino acids.

The rearrangement links TRBV27 to TRBJ2-6; 12 positions match TRBD1. The ends lost 4 bases at V and 1 base at J; junction bases unmatched: 5. In germline, CDR1 is MNHEY, CDR2 SMNVEV (reference sequence). The CDR3 runs to 18 residues. CDR3 DNA sequence: TGTGCCAGCAGTTCCGGGACAGGGGGCGTTTCTGGGGCCAACGTCCTGACTTTC. This encodes CASSSGTGGVSGANVLTF.

The chain is built from TRBV27 and TRBJ2-5, with 9 positions matching TRBD2. With V trimmed by 3 bases and J by 4 bases, 9 bases remained unmatched. The length of the CDR3 is 16 residues. CDR1 is MNHEY, CDR2 SMNVEV, per germline (reference sequence). The CDR3 nucleotides read TGTGCCAGCAGTTTTTTGGCGGGGGGGCGTCGAGAGACCCAGTACTTC. Its translation: CASSFLAGGRRETQYF.

The chain has TRBV18 and TRBJ2-1, with D hard to call. V was trimmed by 3 bases and J by 6 bases, leaving 12 bases between them. This CDR3 spans 14 amino acids. Germline-derived CDR1 and CDR2 are KGHSH and LQKENI. The CDR3, as DNA: TGTGCCAGCTCACCGGGGATCCGGGTCAATGAGCAGTTCTTC. Encoded protein: CASSPGIRVNEQFF.

This clonotype was seen more than once but under ten times. This chain connects TRBV10-3 to TRBJ2-3, with 9 bases matching TRBD1. The CDR3 extends over 18 amino acids. Germline V lookup: CDR1 ENHRY, CDR2 SYGVKD. Trimming cost V 0 bases and J 2 bases; bases outside gene matches: 9. CDR3 in amino acids: CAISESTYRGPYTDTQYF. For the CDR3, the DNA is TGTGCCATCAGTGAGTCGACGTACAGGGGGCCTTACACAGATACGCAGTATTTT.

The J gene is TRBJ2-3, the V gene TRBV3-1; D is undetermined. Per the germline V gene, CDR1 is LGHDT and CDR2 is YNNKEL (reference sequence). The V end lost 3 bases, the J end lost 4 bases, and 8 bases lay between the germline ends. The CDR3 has 13 residues. The CDR3 DNA sequence: TGTGCCAGCAGCCAGTTAGTCTCAGATACGCAGTATTTT. Its protein product is CASSQLVSDTQYF.